This T cell receptor beta chain was retrieved from a study of blood T cell repertoires in COVID-19. The protocol was immunoSEQ multiplex PCR, while the TCRdb copy is restricted to in-frame clones and leaves out a portion. The sample lists more than 150,000 clones; more than 85% were seen once. The V and J ends lost 5 bases and 0 bases, in that order; junction bases with no gene match: 3. Per germline, CDR1 SGHTA and CDR2 FQGNSA. This CDR3 is 15 amino acids long. This TCR derives from a man in his 60s with COVID-19, enrolled during active disease. The chain has TRBV7-2 and TRBJ1-3; 8 bases are a match to TRBD1. Sequenced: peripheral blood. This CDR3 is CASSQGALSGNTIYF. CDR3 in DNA: TGTGCCAGCAGCCAGGGGGCACTCTCTGGAAACACCATATATTTT. Filled out from reference TRBV7-2 and TRBJ1-3, the complete variable domain reads GAGVSQSPSNKVTEKGKDVELRCDPISGHTALYWYRQSLGQGLEFLIYFQGNSAPDKSGLPSDRFSAERTGGSVSTLTIQRTQQEDSAVYLCASSQGALSGNTIYFGEGSWLTVV.